This T cell receptor (beta chain) originates from a study of blood T cell repertoires in COVID-19. At the level of the study: COVID-19 samples collected from the United States, Italy and Spain covered acute and convalescent phases. T cells, B-cell-depleted T cells, or PBMCs provided the cDNA or gDNA that served as material.

The germline V gene has CDR1 SGHRS and CDR2 YFSETQ. The V segment lost 7 bases and the J segment 3 bases; nucleotides outside the gene matches: 2. There are 12 residues in the CDR3. Which cohort a participant joined came from the clinical history participants gave. Profiling relied on immunoSEQ multiplex PCR, and the TCRdb table lists in-frame clones only, not all of them. The sample holds 290,000 or so clones, 90% seen once. Source material: PBMCs or T cells enriched from blood (not recorded which). The rearrangement joins TRBV5-1 to TRBJ2-3, with TRBD1 matching over 7 bases. The sequence was obtained from a young woman with acute COVID-19. In nucleotides, the CDR3 is TGCGCCAGCTACAGGGGTACAGATACGCAGTATTTT. Translating it yields CASYRGTDTQYF.